Shown below are 14 T cell receptor beta chains from a single sample sequenced in a study of T cells expressing NK-cell markers. TCRdb reanalyzed the 5' RACE reads, giving one entry per CDR3 protein sequence and no DNA. Its listing shows over 250,000 distinct CDR3 sequences. Input material: blood T cells: a sorted CD56 or NKG2C T cell subset, CD4+ or CD8+ T cells, or bulk PBMC T cells (not recorded which). These receptors were collected from a woman between 18 and 70 years old in good health.

The chain recombines TRBV29-1 with TRBJ1-1; TCRdb selects TRBD1, and the lack of DNA leaves this call unchecked. This CDR3 contains 14 residues. Germline CDR1 and CDR2: SQVTM and ANQGSEA. This CDR3 reads CSVDGQALNTEAFF.

This chain joins TRBV10-3 and TRBJ2-7; the TCRdb D gene call, TRBD1, has no DNA to confirm it. The germline V gene has CDR1 ENHRY and CDR2 SYGVKD. The CDR3 is made up of 14 amino acids. This chain's CDR3 is CAISGLQGKGEQYF.

The chain recombines TRBV5-5 with TRBJ2-3. The CDR3 loop spans 18 amino acids. CDR1 is SGHKS, CDR2 YYEKEE, per germline (reference sequence). CDR3 protein: CASSLGTGYWALTDTQYF.

The V gene is TRBV6-1, the J gene TRBJ2-1; the D gene TCRdb calls, TRBD2, cannot be checked with no DNA. Germline values: CDR1 MNHNS, CDR2 SASEGT. CDR3 length equals 15 residues. This CDR3 is CASSRQTSGSNEQFF.

The chain uses TRBV7-2 and TRBJ1-2; TCRdb's D gene call, TRBD1, goes unchecked for lack of DNA. Germline CDR1 and CDR2: SGHTA and FQGNSA. The length of the CDR3 is 14 residues. The CDR3 here is CASSSRGPNYGYTF.

The chain links TRBV27 to TRBJ2-7; lacking DNA, the TRBD2 call made by TCRdb goes unchecked. Germline V CDR1 and CDR2: MNHEY, SMNVEV (reference sequence). CDR3 length equals 15 residues. CDR3 region: CASSDLAGGPYEQYF.

The J gene is TRBJ1-2, the V gene TRBV12-3 or TRBV12-4; TCRdb picks TRBD1, but there is no DNA to check that call. There are 14 residues in the CDR3. The CDR3 reads CASSLTDRVGGYTF.

The rearrangement joins TRBV5-4 to TRBJ2-5. The CDR3 runs to 13 residues. CDR1 is SGHNT, CDR2 YYREEE, per germline (reference sequence). CDR3 sequence reads: CASRNGQQETQYF.

The J gene is TRBJ2-7, the V gene TRBV11-2. Germline CDR1 and CDR2: SGHAT and FQNNGV. The CDR3 covers 14 residues. The CDR3 here is CASSLGPGLYEQYF.

The CDR3 spells CASSFGRLNTEAFF. The V and J genes are TRBV12-3 or TRBV12-4 and TRBJ1-1; no DNA is available, so the TRBD1 call from TCRdb remains unchecked. This CDR3 is built from 14 residues.

The CDR3: CASSFEMNQPQHF. V usage is TRBV7-9 and J usage is TRBJ1-5. The CDR3 is made up of 13 amino acids. Germline values: CDR1 SEHNR, CDR2 FQNEAQ (reference sequence).

V gene TRBV5-6 combines with J gene TRBJ1-1; the TCRdb D gene call, TRBD1, has no DNA to confirm it. Germline values: CDR1 SGHDT, CDR2 YYEEEE. The CDR3 has 15 residues. CDR3 protein: CASSPRRTGRTEAFF.

The gene calls are TRBV7-9 and TRBJ2-3; TCRdb outputs TRBD2, but without DNA this stays unchecked. CDR1 is SEHNR, CDR2 FQNEAQ, per germline (reference sequence). CDR3 size: 16 residues. The CDR3 here is CASSFLAGYSTDTQYF. The full variable domain, with the rest looked up from reference TRBV7-9 and TRBJ2-3, is DTGVSQNPRHKITKRGQNVTFRCDPISEHNRLYWYRQTLGQGPEFLTYFQNEAQLEKSRLLSDRFSAERPKGSFSTLEIQRTEQGDSAMYLCASSFLAGYSTDTQYFGPGTRLTVL.

V and J are TRBV12-3 or TRBV12-4 and TRBJ1-2; TCRdb designates TRBD1, a call that cannot be tested without DNA. This CDR3 comprises 14 residues. CDR3: CASSPQTGGYGYTF.